This entry lists 12 T cell receptor beta chains sequenced from one sample in a study of blood T cells in healthy people across ages. A second PCR of roughly 7 to 11 cycles used a sample-barcoded 5' primer and a J-beta primer mix. TCRdb reanalysed the 5' RACE reads using MiXCR and keeps one entry per CDR3 protein. The sample contains about 1.5 million distinct CDR3 sequences, roughly 43% of which appear only once. What was sequenced was blood. Source of these receptors: a woman under 30 in good health.

This clonotype was recorded at least ten times. The chain links TRBV20-1 to TRBJ2-1, with D hard to call. Germline CDR1 is DFQATT and CDR2 is SNEGSKA (reference sequence). V was shortened by 6 bases and J by 6 bases, with 18 bases between the two germline ends. The CDR3 consists of 14 residues. The CDR3 is CSAIQTNRVNEQFF. The CDR3 DNA follows: TGCAGTGCCATACAAACCAACCGGGTCAATGAGCAGTTCTTC.

V usage is TRBV20-1 and J usage is TRBJ2-4, with D tentatively TRBD2 (6 bases). The DNA end is more similar to TRBJ2-7, so the J call may be wrong. Germline values: CDR1 DFQATT, CDR2 SNEGSKA (reference sequence). The CDR3 is 14 amino acids. Written as DNA, the CDR3 is TGCAGTGCTAGGACGAGACTAGGACGCGACGAGCAGTACTTC. The encoded protein is CSARTRLGRDEQYF.

This clonotype was picked up a small number of times. CDR3 region: CASSYIGGVEQFF. In DNA, the CDR3 is TGTGCCAGCAGTTACATAGGGGGCGTTGAGCAGTTCTTC. The chain uses TRBV6-5 and TRBJ2-1; 7 bases line up with TRBD1. The ends lost 2 bases at V and 9 bases at J; junction bases unmatched: 4. Germline V gives CDR1 MNHEY, CDR2 SVGAGI. CDR3 length: 13 residues.

The chain employs TRBV6-2 or TRBV6-3 and TRBJ2-3, with TRBD1 matching over 7 bases. Germline CDR1 and CDR2: MNHEY and SVGEGT. J gave up 5 bases and V 7 bases, and 6 bases lay outside the gene matches. The CDR3 sequence is 13 residues long. This chain's CDR3 is CASTEDRVDTQYF. In nucleotides, the CDR3 is TGTGCCAGCACCGAAGACAGGGTAGATACGCAGTATTTT.

This clonotype was counted a few times. V usage is TRBV7-9 and J usage is TRBJ2-3, with TRBD1 matching over 8 bases. The germline gives CDR1 SEHNR, CDR2 FQNEAQ (reference sequence). V shed 5 bases, J shed 3 bases, and the junction held 10 bases outside the gene matches. The CDR3 loop spans 16 amino acids. Written as DNA, the CDR3 is TGTGCCAGCAGCCCCCCTGGACAGGGCCTGACAGATACGCAGTATTTT. It yields the protein CASSPPGQGLTDTQYF.

The V and J genes are TRBV9 and TRBJ1-5; D not certain. Trimming removed 0 bases from V and 0 bases from J, with 13 bases in between. CDR1 is SGDLS, CDR2 YYNGEE, per germline. The CDR3 is made up of 17 amino acids. The CDR3 DNA sequence: TGTGCCAGCAGCGTAGACCTTAGACGGTATAGCAATCAGCCCCAGCATTTT. Its protein is CASSVDLRRYSNQPQHF. The full variable domain, its missing parts supplied by reference TRBV9 and TRBJ1-5, is DSGVTQTPKHLITATGQRVTLRCSPRSGDLSVYWYQQSLDQGLQFLIQYYNGEERAKGNILERFSAQQFPDLHSELNLSSLELGDSALYFCASSVDLRRYSNQPQHFGDGTRLSIL.

The gene calls are TRBV12-3 or TRBV12-4 and TRBJ2-3; 10 positions match TRBD2. The CDR3 length is 15 residues. The V segment lost 7 bases and the J segment 4 bases; nucleotides outside the gene matches: 8. This CDR3 reads CASTRQRGGADTQYF. CDR3 in DNA: TGTGCCAGCACCAGGCAGCGGGGGGGAGCAGATACGCAGTATTTT.

The chain joins TRBV29-1 to TRBJ1-5; D not certain. Germline V gene sequence: CDR1 SQVTM, CDR2 ANQGSEA. V was trimmed by 4 bases and J by 3 bases, leaving 10 bases between them. The CDR3 has 13 amino acids. The CDR3 sequence is CSVARGNNQPQHF. DNA of the CDR3: TGCAGCGTTGCGAGAGGAAACAATCAGCCCCAGCATTTT.

The J gene is TRBJ2-1, the V gene TRBV3-1, with 9 bases matching TRBD2. The CDR3 is made up of 18 amino acids. Germline CDR1 and CDR2: LGHDT and YNNKEL (reference sequence). After removal of 4 bases from V and 7 bases from J, the junction contained 17 bases not matched to a gene. This CDR3 reads CASSRLTPIAGVGNEQFF. The CDR3 DNA follows: TGTGCCAGCAGCCGCCTCACCCCAATAGCGGGAGTAGGTAATGAGCAGTTCTTC.

This chain joins TRBV12-5 and TRBJ2-5, with D perhaps matching TRBD2 (6 bases). Germline CDR1 and CDR2: LGHNT and FRNRAP. The CDR3 is made up of 13 amino acids. Trimming removed 4 bases from V and 11 bases from J, with 17 bases in between. The CDR3 DNA is TGTGCTAGTGGTTCGGAGGCAGCGGGCGGGCAGTACTTC. It yields the protein CASGSEAAGGQYF.

The chain has TRBV29-1 and TRBJ1-2; D unresolved. Trimming pared 7 bases from V and 3 bases from J, leaving 21 bases between. CDR1 and CDR2 (germline): SQVTM, ANQGSEA. There are 15 residues in the CDR3. In DNA, the CDR3 is TGCAGCGGGCTGACCTGGGAGGGAGATCACTATGGCTACACCTTC. Its translation is CSGLTWEGDHYGYTF.

V gene TRBV27 combines with J gene TRBJ2-1, with TRBD2 identical over 12 bases. The J segment lost 9 bases and the V segment lost 6 bases, leaving 6 bases of the junction unmatched. The CDR3 sequence is 14 residues long. CDR1 is MNHEY, CDR2 SMNVEV, per germline (reference sequence). The CDR3 sequence: CASSHGLAGIEQFF. The CDR3 DNA reads as TGTGCCAGCAGCCACGGACTAGCGGGGATTGAGCAGTTCTTC.